The 24 T cell receptor beta chains below were found in one sample sequenced in a study of T-cell memory formation after mild COVID-19. TCRdb re-derived calls from the 5' RACE reads in MiXCR, one entry per CDR3 protein. The top ten hold about 22% of the sample, which has 350,000 to 550,000 distinct CDR3 sequences, more than 15% seen once. Material: PBMCs or a T cell subset sorted from them (not recorded which). Receptor source: a man between 18 and 35 years old who had mild COVID-19 (a few samples of this study predate the infection). Cell type and time point are not known.

This chain connects TRBV29-1 to TRBJ2-3; no definite D call. This CDR3 has 12 residues. Germline-derived CDR1 and CDR2 are SQVTM and ANQGSEA. Trimming removed 4 bases at V and 2 bases at J, with 7 bases between. The CDR3 spells CSVVPPTDTQYF. DNA for the CDR3: TGCAGCGTTGTGCCCCCCACAGATACGCAGTATTTT.

This clonotype has more than one count but fewer than ten. The chain couples TRBV6-5 to TRBJ2-1; 8 bases agree with TRBD1. Germline CDR1 is MNHEY and CDR2 is SVGAGI. With V trimmed by 7 bases and J by 4 bases, 9 bases remained unmatched. This CDR3 comprises 15 residues. CDR3 nucleotides: TGTGCCAGCAACGAACAGGGGGACGGATACAATGAGCAGTTCTTC. Translated: CASNEQGDGYNEQFF.

This chain connects TRBV20-1 to TRBJ1-4; 9 nucleotides agree with TRBD1. CDR1 and CDR2 (germline): DFQATT, SNEGSKA (reference sequence). The CDR3 is made up of 17 amino acids. The junction had 18 bases not matched to a gene; V was cut back by 5 bases and J by 8 bases. The CDR3 here is CSAGDPGQGGIREKLFF. CDR3 DNA: TGCAGTGCTGGGGATCCGGGACAGGGAGGAATAAGGGAAAAACTGTTTTTT.

The V call is TRBV20-1, the J call TRBJ1-1; D may be TRBD1 (5 bases). Germline lookup yields CDR1 DFQATT and CDR2 SNEGSKA (reference sequence). With 6 bases removed from V and 0 bases from J, the gap between germline ends came to 14 bases. This CDR3 comprises 14 residues. The CDR3 DNA reads as TGCAGTGCGCGGGTGCCAGGGATGAACACTGAAGCTTTCTTT. Encoded protein: CSARVPGMNTEAFF.

This clonotype was detected only a few times. The chain combines TRBV18 with TRBJ2-5; 7 positions match TRBD1. The V and J ends lost 4 bases and 4 bases, in that order; junction bases with no gene match: 9. CDR1 is KGHSH and CDR2 is LQKENI in the germline V gene. The CDR3 is made up of 15 amino acids. CDR3 sequence reads: CASSLTGDGGETQYF. CDR3 nucleotides: TGTGCCAGCTCACTTACAGGGGATGGAGGAGAGACCCAGTACTTC.

A few counts support this clonotype. V is TRBV3-1 and J is TRBJ1-3; D not certain. CDR1 and CDR2 from the germline V gene are LGHDT and YNNKEL (reference sequence). Trimming left V 4 bases short and J 8 bases short, with 18 bases between. The CDR3 runs to 15 residues. The CDR3 nucleotides read TGTGCCAGCAGCCGAACCGTTGGGGATTGGGACACCATATATTTT. Translating gives CASSRTVGDWDTIYF. Full variable domain (missing parts from reference TRBV3-1 and TRBJ1-3): DTAVSQTPKYLVTQMGNDKSIKCEQNLGHDTMYWYKQDSKKFLKIMFSYNNKELIINETVPNRFSPKSPDKAHLNLHINSLELGDSAVYFCASSRTVGDWDTIYFGEGSWLTVV.

Ten or more counts support this clonotype. The rearrangement joins TRBV7-2 to TRBJ2-5; D gene unclear. V was shortened by 5 bases and J by 2 bases, with 9 bases between the two germline ends. CDR3 size: 13 residues. Germline CDR1 reads SGHTA; CDR2 reads FQGNSA. The DNA for the CDR3 is TGTGCCAGCAGCCCTAGACGACAAGAGACCCAGTACTTC. This codes for CASSPRRQETQYF.

The gene calls are TRBV6-2 or TRBV6-3 and TRBJ1-1, with D hard to call. The CDR3 length is 15 residues. Germline V CDR1 and CDR2: MNHEY, SVGEGT. The germline V and J ends were trimmed by 2 bases and 2 bases, with 12 bases remaining between them. The CDR3 here is CASSYDQRINTEAFF. CDR3 bases: TGTGCCAGCAGTTACGACCAGCGGATAAACACTGAAGCTTTCTTT.

The chain combines TRBV28 with TRBJ2-7; D gene ambiguous. The CDR3 spans 12 residues. Germline CDR1 and CDR2: MDHEN and SYDVKM. V was pared by 2 bases and J by 3 bases, with 5 bases between. For the CDR3, the DNA is TGTGCCAGCAGTTTAATGGGCTACGAGCAGTACGTC. Translation gives CASSLMGYEQYV.

The chain carries TRBV5-1 and TRBJ2-2; tentatively, D is TRBD2 (5 bases). CDR3 length equals 15 residues. The germline V gene has CDR1 SGHRS and CDR2 YFSETQ. V gave up 4 bases and J gave up 4 bases, with 14 bases separating them. The CDR3 sequence: CASSPRGSATGELFF. The CDR3, as DNA: TGCGCCAGCAGCCCCCGGGGTTCGGCCACCGGGGAGCTGTTTTTT.

The chain combines TRBV7-2 with TRBJ1-4, with 9 bases that match TRBD1. J gave up 5 bases and V 5 bases, and 6 bases lay outside the gene matches. CDR3 length: 15 amino acids. Germline CDR1 is SGHTA and CDR2 is FQGNSA. The CDR3 DNA reads as TGTGCCAGCAGCACGCAGGACAGGGGAAATGAAAAACTGTTTTTT. Its translation: CASSTQDRGNEKLFF. Full variable domain (remainder filled in from reference TRBV7-2 and TRBJ1-4): GAGVSQSPSNKVTEKGKDVELRCDPISGHTALYWYRQSLGQGLEFLIYFQGNSAPDKSGLPSDRFSAERTGGSVSTLTIQRTQQEDSAVYLCASSTQDRGNEKLFFGSGTQLSVL.

This clonotype was picked up a small number of times. The chain has TRBV27 and TRBJ1-2; the match to TRBD1 covers 9 bases. This CDR3 spans 16 amino acids. Germline V gene data show CDR1 as MNHEY and CDR2 as SMNVEV (reference sequence). V lost 4 bases to trimming and J lost 6 bases; unmatched junction nucleotides: 12. CDR3 sequence: CASSSPRDREVDGYTF. CDR3 coding DNA: TGTGCCAGCAGTTCCCCCCGGGACAGGGAAGTCGATGGCTACACCTTC.

This clonotype was seen more than once but under ten times. This chain links TRBV7-6 with TRBJ1-2; D may be TRBD1 (6 bases). V lost 0 bases, J lost 3 bases, and 14 bases lay in between. Germline-derived CDR1 and CDR2 are SGHVS and FNYEAQ. The CDR3 has 16 residues. The CDR3 coding sequence is TGTGCCAGCAGCTTAGCCCCCAAACAGGGTGACTATGGCTACACCTTC. Its protein product is CASSLAPKQGDYGYTF. Drawing the rest from reference TRBV7-6 and TRBJ1-2, the complete variable domain is GAGVSQSPRYKVTKRGQDVALRCDPISGHVSLYWYRQALGQGPEFLTYFNYEAQQDKSGLPNDRFSAERPEGSISTLTIQRTEQRDSAMYRCASSLAPKQGDYGYTFGSGTRLTVV.

This chain connects TRBV6-2 or TRBV6-3 to TRBJ2-4, with no clear D. Germline values: CDR1 MNHEY, CDR2 SVGEGT. There are 16 residues in the CDR3. V gave up 0 bases and J gave up 0 bases, with 9 bases separating them. This CDR3 reads CASSYSARLAKNIQYF. DNA of the CDR3: TGTGCCAGCAGTTACTCGGCTAGATTAGCCAAAAACATTCAGTACTTC.

The table lists this clonotype with many counts. The chain employs TRBV27 and TRBJ1-2; TRBD1 matches at 9 bases. This CDR3 has 13 amino acids. Germline V gives CDR1 MNHEY, CDR2 SMNVEV (reference sequence). After removal of 3 bases from V and 8 bases from J, the junction contained 4 bases not matched to a gene. In DNA, the CDR3 is TGTGCCAGCAGTTTGGACAGGGGTGGAGGCTACACCTTC. Translated, it gives CASSLDRGGGYTF.

This clonotype was observed a handful of times. The V gene is TRBV4-3, the J gene TRBJ2-2; 8 positions match TRBD2. The CDR3 loop spans 13 amino acids. Germline CDR1 is LGHNA and CDR2 is YSLEER. Germline trimming cut 2 bases from V and 7 bases from J; bases unmatched to any gene: 0. As DNA, the CDR3 is TGCGCCAGCAGCCAAACTAGCGGCGGGGAGCTGTTTTTT. Its protein product is CASSQTSGGELFF.

This clonotype was seen ten or more times. The CDR3 loop is CASSPAGPANYGYTF. The CDR3 DNA sequence: TGTGCCAGCAGCCCAGCAGGGCCGGCCAACTATGGCTACACCTTC. This chain links TRBV7-2 with TRBJ1-2; D may be TRBD1 (5 bases). The CDR3 is 15 residues long. V dropped 5 bases and J dropped 2 bases, with 15 bases sitting between them. CDR1 and CDR2 (germline): SGHTA, FQGNSA.

This clonotype was seen only a few times. This chain joins TRBV5-1 and TRBJ1-1; 8 bases map to TRBD1. The CDR3 extends over 21 amino acids. Germline lookup yields CDR1 SGHRS and CDR2 YFSETQ. With 0 bases clipped from V and 7 bases from J, the junction kept 26 bases outside the gene matches. CDR3 in amino acids: CASSLESMGQDPLGTFGEAFF. The DNA of the CDR3 is TGCGCCAGCAGCTTGGAAAGCATGGGACAGGATCCTTTGGGGACCTTCGGTGAAGCTTTCTTT.

The chain is built from TRBV6-2 or TRBV6-3 and TRBJ2-7; 10 nucleotides match TRBD2. The CDR3 length is 15 residues. Germline assignment: CDR1 MNHEY and CDR2 SVGEGT. V shed 6 bases, J shed 1 base, and the junction held 6 bases outside the gene matches. The CDR3 is CASREAGGPSYEQYV. The CDR3 DNA reads as TGTGCCAGCAGGGAAGCGGGGGGGCCGTCCTACGAGCAGTACGTC.

In this sample, this clonotype turned up a few times. The chain links TRBV28 to TRBJ2-7; D is undetermined. The germline gives CDR1 MDHEN, CDR2 SYDVKM. CDR3 length: 14 residues. V was shortened by 4 bases and J by 2 bases, with 12 bases between the two germline ends. The CDR3 spells CASSSPGRPYEQYV. DNA for the CDR3: TGTGCCAGCAGTTCGCCGGGCAGGCCCTACGAGCAGTACGTC.

There are many counts of this clonotype. CDR3 protein: CASSSKISPGELFF. CDR3 coding DNA: TGCGCCAGCAGCTCCAAAATTTCCCCCGGGGAGCTGTTTTTT. The chain has TRBV5-1 and TRBJ2-2; D remains ambiguous. V was pared by 3 bases and J by 6 bases, with 12 bases between. CDR3 length equals 14 residues. CDR1 SGHRS and CDR2 YFSETQ come from the germline V gene.

This clonotype has more than one count but fewer than ten. CDR3 region: CASSATRSPYNEQFF. The CDR3 DNA sequence: TGTGCCAGCAGCGCCACTAGATCCCCCTACAATGAGCAGTTCTTC. V and J are TRBV7-2 and TRBJ2-1, with D possibly being TRBD2 (5 bases). This CDR3 has 15 amino acids. Deletions cut 5 bases from V and 2 bases from J, with 13 bases between. The germline CDR1 and CDR2 sequences are SGHTA and FQGNSA.

The sample holds many counts of this clonotype. The chain couples TRBV10-3 to TRBJ2-7; the D is unclear. The CDR3 totals 14 residues. Germline V lookup: CDR1 ENHRY, CDR2 SYGVKD. V lost 6 bases, J lost 3 bases, and 15 bases lay in between. The chain's CDR3 is CAIRSGVAGYEQYV. Written as DNA, the CDR3 is TGTGCCATCAGATCTGGAGTTGCCGGCTACGAGCAGTACGTC.

In its sample, this clonotype was seen a few times. V gene TRBV2 combines with J gene TRBJ1-5; maybe TRBD1 (5 bases). CDR3 length equals 14 residues. V shed 7 bases and J shed 6 bases, with 16 bases lying between them. The germline V gene has CDR1 SNHLY and CDR2 FYNNEI. In DNA form, the CDR3 reads TGTGCCAGCATCCCGGAAAGGGGCGGTCAGCCCCAGCATTTT. This gives the protein CASIPERGGQPQHF.